One and the same sample provided the 32 T cell receptor beta chains below, sequenced in a study of response to subunit inactivated influenza vaccine. TCRdb passed the RT-PCR reads through MiXCR, listing each CDR3 protein once. The sample holds 710,000 or so distinct CDR3 sequences; around 16% are singletons and the top ten take 11%. The input for sequencing was PBMCs from blood, taken roughly 12 days after vaccination. The receptors shown here come from a man in his fifties or sixties who received an inactivated influenza vaccine.

This clonotype was seen a few times. The J gene is TRBJ2-7, the V gene TRBV27; 10 positions match TRBD2. V gave up 4 bases and J gave up 3 bases; unmatched junction bases: 3. This CDR3 is built from 14 residues. The germline CDR1 and CDR2 sequences are MNHEY and SMNVEV (reference sequence). Written as DNA, the CDR3 is TGTGCCAGCAGTTCACTAGCGGGGAACTACGAGCAGTACTTC. Amino acid sequence: CASSSLAGNYEQYF.

This clonotype appeared a few times. A read error may produce the germline difference seen at one junction end. The V gene is TRBV5-6, the J gene TRBJ2-7, with TRBD1 identical over 7 bases. This CDR3 has 14 amino acids. Germline-derived CDR1 and CDR2 are SGHDT and YYEEEE. The CDR3 nucleotides are TGTGCCAGCAGCTTTCAACAGGGGTTCTACGTACAGGACTTC. Its translation: CASSFQQGFYVQDF.

V usage is TRBV3-1 and J usage is TRBJ1-4; possible D gene TRBD1, 5 bases. The CDR3 length is 17 residues. CDR1 is LGHDT and CDR2 is YNNKEL in the germline V gene (reference sequence). V was shortened by 4 bases and J by 7 bases, with 22 bases between the two germline ends. The CDR3 reads CASSPGTRRSVGEKLFF. The CDR3 DNA sequence: TGTGCCAGCAGCCCGGGGACGCGGCGGAGTGTTGGTGAAAAACTGTTTTTT.

This clonotype was counted a few times. V is TRBV2 and J is TRBJ2-2; either TRBD1 or TRBD2 may fit D (5 bases each). This CDR3 contains 15 residues. The germline gives CDR1 SNHLY, CDR2 FYNNEI. Trimming took off 3 bases at V and 4 bases at J, with 12 bases between the two ends. Here the CDR3 DNA reads TGTGCCAGCAGTGATAAGGGTGGGGGCACCGGGGAGCTGTTTTTT. Protein sequence: CASSDKGGGTGELFF.

V and J are TRBV10-3 and TRBJ2-2; possibly TRBD2 for D (6 bases). V was shortened by 0 bases and J by 1 base, with 9 bases between the two germline ends. The germline V gene encodes CDR1 ENHRY and CDR2 SYGVKD. The CDR3 has 16 residues. CDR3 amino acids: CAISESGRGNTGELFF. The CDR3 nucleotides are TGTGCCATCAGTGAGTCGGGGCGGGGGAACACCGGGGAGCTGTTTTTT.

This chain links TRBV20-1 with TRBJ1-6; the D gene is possibly TRBD1 (5 bases). Germline V lookup: CDR1 DFQATT, CDR2 SNEGSKA (reference sequence). The CDR3 spans 13 residues. V lost 3 bases to trimming and J lost 9 bases, with 12 bases between them. CDR3 residues: CSASQGRGSPLHF. In DNA, the CDR3 is TGCAGTGCTAGTCAGGGACGAGGTTCACCCCTCCACTTT.

There are a few counts of this clonotype. This rearrangement joins TRBV28 to TRBJ2-7; a possible D gene is TRBD1 (6 bases). This CDR3 region has 15 residues. Germline loops: CDR1 MDHEN, CDR2 SYDVKM. The V gene lost 6 bases and the J gene lost 0 bases, with 15 bases spanning the gap. The DNA for the CDR3 is TGTGCCAGCAGCAGCGCCGGGACAACCTCCTACGAGCAGTACTTC. Amino acids: CASSSAGTTSYEQYF.

This clonotype was detected a few times. The V gene is TRBV6-5, the J gene TRBJ2-7; D remains unclear. Germline values: CDR1 MNHEY, CDR2 SVGAGI. V lost 2 bases and J lost 4, with 12 bases in between. The CDR3 loop spans 14 amino acids. The CDR3 spells CASSYRPENYEQYF. The CDR3 bases are TGTGCCAGCAGTTACCGACCCGAGAATTACGAGCAGTACTTC.

This clonotype was observed a single time. This chain links TRBV4-1 with TRBJ1-4; D is unresolved. In germline, CDR1 is MGHRA, CDR2 YSYEKL. V was trimmed by 4 bases and J by 3 bases, leaving 15 bases between them. This CDR3 comprises 16 residues. DNA of the CDR3: TGCGCCAGCAGCCTAGTACAGACCCGGGCTAATGAAAAACTGTTTTTT. Protein sequence: CASSLVQTRANEKLFF.

This clonotype came up a few times. CDR3 loop: CASSVTTGTDTQYF. CDR3 DNA sequence: TGTGCCAGCAGCGTTACGACTGGCACAGATACGCAGTATTTT. The chain uses TRBV7-9 and TRBJ2-3; D uncertain. Deletions cut 5 bases from V and 1 base from J, with 10 bases between. The CDR3 runs to 14 residues. Germline lookup yields CDR1 SEHNR and CDR2 FQNEAQ (reference sequence). The full variable domain, with the rest looked up from reference TRBV7-9 and TRBJ2-3, is DTGVSQNPRHKITKRGQNVTFRCDPISEHNRLYWYRQTLGQGPEFLTYFQNEAQLEKSRLLSDRFSAERPKGSFSTLEIQRTEQGDSAMYLCASSVTTGTDTQYFGPGTRLTVL.

This clonotype was seen ten or more times. The CDR3 loop is CASSSTGTGNTIYF. The CDR3 nucleotides are TGTGCCAGCAGCTCCACAGGGACTGGAAACACCATATATTTT. The chain is built from TRBV28 and TRBJ1-3; D may be TRBD1 (6 bases). Germline CDR1 and CDR2: MDHEN and SYDVKM. Deletions cut 6 bases from V and 2 bases from J, with 11 bases between. This CDR3 has 14 residues.

A few counts support this clonotype. CDR3 sequence reads: CSARDFKSSYNSPLHF. CDR3 sequence (DNA): TGCAGTGCTAGAGATTTCAAGAGCTCCTATAATTCACCCCTCCACTTT. The rearrangement joins TRBV20-1 to TRBJ1-6; no reliable D call. CDR1 and CDR2 (germline): DFQATT, SNEGSKA (reference sequence). V dropped 0 bases and J dropped 0 bases, with 9 bases sitting between them. The CDR3 has 16 residues.

This clonotype was recorded at least ten times. Here the CDR3 DNA reads TGTGCCAGCAGCTTCAGCCAGGGTATGAGCACTGAAGCTTTCTTT. Its protein is CASSFSQGMSTEAFF. V gene TRBV7-2 combines with J gene TRBJ1-1, with D tentatively TRBD1 (5 bases). V lost 3 bases to trimming and J lost 4 bases, with 15 bases between them. CDR3 length: 15 residues. Per germline, CDR1 SGHTA and CDR2 FQGNSA.

This clonotype was observed a handful of times. J is TRBJ2-3 and V is TRBV12-3 or TRBV12-4, with D tentatively TRBD1 or TRBD2 (5 bases each). CDR3 length equals 17 residues. Trimming cost V 1 base and J 1 base, with 15 bases left between them. CDR3 nucleotide sequence: TGTGCCAGCAGTTTAGACGTAGGGGAGACCCGCACAGATACGCAGTATTTT. Translation gives CASSLDVGETRTDTQYF.

This chain uses TRBV15 with TRBJ1-3; D remains ambiguous. V was cut by 0 bases and J by 2 bases, with 8 bases left in between. The length of the CDR3 is 15 residues. Germline CDR1 and CDR2: LNHNV and YYDKDF (reference sequence). The CDR3 loop reads CATSRDKGTGNTIYF. DNA of the CDR3: TGTGCCACCAGCAGAGATAAGGGAACTGGAAACACCATATATTTT.

In DNA form, the CDR3 reads TGTGCCAGCAGCTCCGCGACTAGCTCCTACGAGCAGTACTTC. Protein sequence: CASSSATSSYEQYF. The gene calls are TRBV7-2 and TRBJ2-7; TRBD2 is a possible D gene (6 bases). Germline loops: CDR1 SGHTA, CDR2 FQGNSA. Trimming removed 4 bases from V and 0 bases from J, with 10 bases in between. The CDR3 has 14 residues. The full variable domain, in which reference TRBV7-2 and TRBJ2-7 provide the parts outside the CDR3, is GAGVSQSPSNKVTEKGKDVELRCDPISGHTALYWYRQSLGQGLEFLIYFQGNSAPDKSGLPSDRFSAERTGGSVSTLTIQRTQQEDSAVYLCASSSATSSYEQYFGPGTRLTVT.

This clonotype was counted between two and nine times. The genes are TRBV2 and TRBJ2-7; D is unclear. The CDR3 has 13 residues. V dropped 4 bases and J dropped 3 bases, with 10 bases sitting between them. The germline gives CDR1 SNHLY, CDR2 FYNNEI. The DNA of the CDR3 is TGTGCCAGCAGTGTTAGGCCAGTCTACGAGCAGTACTTC. Amino acid sequence: CASSVRPVYEQYF. The full variable domain, with the rest looked up from reference TRBV2 and TRBJ2-7, is EPEVTQTPSHQVTQMGQEVILRCVPISNHLYFYWYRQILGQKVEFLVSFYNNEISEKSEIFDDQFSVERPDGSNFTLKIRSTKLEDSAMYFCASSVRPVYEQYFGPGTRLTVT.

This clonotype was seen more than once but under ten times. For the CDR3, the DNA is TGCAGCGTTATCGTTCCCCAAGGAGGCTACGAGCAGTACTTC. Translation: CSVIVPQGGYEQYF. The gene calls are TRBV29-1 and TRBJ2-7, with TRBD2 as a possible D gene (5 bases). This CDR3 has 14 residues. Germline CDR1 is SQVTM and CDR2 is ANQGSEA. V was cut by 5 bases and J by 3 bases, with 17 bases left in between.

The J gene is TRBJ1-6, the V gene TRBV7-2; D gene ambiguous. Germline V gives CDR1 SGHTA, CDR2 FQGNSA. V was shortened by 0 bases and J by 5 bases, with 20 bases between the two germline ends. The CDR3 spans 19 residues. The CDR3 region has the DNA TGTGCCAGCAGCTTAGCCTTTAATGTGGGAGCAGCTAATAATTCACCCCTCCACTTT. It encodes CASSLAFNVGAANNSPLHF.

This chain links TRBV7-9 with TRBJ2-7; D possibly corresponds to TRBD2 (5 bases). Per germline, CDR1 SEHNR and CDR2 FQNEAQ (reference sequence). The CDR3 sequence is 13 residues long. V was pared by 6 bases and J by 6 bases, with 15 bases between. This CDR3 is CASSYPGSPEQYF. DNA of the CDR3: TGTGCCAGCAGTTACCCGGGATCACCCGAGCAGTACTTC. Variable domain in full (rest from reference TRBV7-9 and TRBJ2-7): DTGVSQNPRHKITKRGQNVTFRCDPISEHNRLYWYRQTLGQGPEFLTYFQNEAQLEKSRLLSDRFSAERPKGSFSTLEIQRTEQGDSAMYLCASSYPGSPEQYFGPGTRLTVT.

This clonotype was detected a few times. The rearrangement links TRBV5-4 to TRBJ2-1, with 11 positions matching TRBD2. The length of the CDR3 is 17 residues. V lost 2 bases to trimming and J lost 3 bases; unmatched junction nucleotides: 7. The germline V gene has CDR1 SGHNT and CDR2 YYREEE (reference sequence). The CDR3 is CASSLPSGGKFYNEQFF. The CDR3 bases are TGTGCCAGCAGCTTACCTAGCGGGGGGAAATTCTACAATGAGCAGTTCTTC.

The chain combines TRBV7-9 with TRBJ2-1, with TRBD2 matching over 9 bases. J gave up 5 bases and V 2 bases, and 4 bases lay outside the gene matches. CDR1 is SEHNR, CDR2 FQNEAQ, per germline (reference sequence). This CDR3 has 15 amino acids. CDR3 DNA sequence: TGTGCCAGCAGCTTAAGGGGGACTAGCCACAATGAGCAGTTCTTC. This gives the protein CASSLRGTSHNEQFF.

This clonotype was seen a single time. V is TRBV12-3 or TRBV12-4 and J is TRBJ2-3; the match to TRBD1 covers 9 bases. V shed 5 bases, J shed 8 bases, and the junction held 8 bases outside the gene matches. The CDR3 is 14 residues long. In DNA form, the CDR3 reads TGTGCCAGCAGTCGAGCCGGGACAGGGATTACGCAGTATTTT. Translated, it gives CASSRAGTGITQYF.

Points on this clonotype: The germline gene is not matched at one end of the junction; a read error may be the cause. V usage is TRBV29-1 and J usage is TRBJ2-7, with 11 bases that match TRBD1. CDR3 size: 15 residues. CDR1 is SQVTM and CDR2 is ANQGSEA in the germline V gene. For the CDR3, the DNA is TGCACCGTTGAAGAACGAGGACAGGGGGCAGGGGAGCAGTACTTC. Protein: CTVEERGQGAGEQYF.

This clonotype showed up just a few times. The chain uses TRBV12-3 or TRBV12-4 and TRBJ2-7; D perhaps matches TRBD2 (7 bases). The CDR3 runs to 15 residues. Trimming cost V 3 bases and J 4 bases, with 16 bases left between them. The CDR3 region has the DNA TGTGCCAGCAGTTTTAGGGGGGGGGGAGTTTACGAGCAGTACTTC. This translates into CASSFRGGGVYEQYF.

This clonotype was seen repeatedly, ten times or more. The chain couples TRBV5-1 to TRBJ1-1, with 7 bases identical to TRBD1. This CDR3 comprises 15 residues. The germline CDR1 and CDR2 sequences are SGHRS and YFSETQ. V gave up 4 bases and J gave up 3 bases; unmatched junction bases: 9. The CDR3 region is CASSPVGTGDTEAFF. CDR3 DNA sequence: TGCGCCAGCAGCCCGGTAGGAACAGGGGACACTGAAGCTTTCTTT.

This clonotype was seen repeatedly, ten times or more. A read error may produce the germline difference seen at one junction end. The chain recombines TRBV7-2 with TRBJ1-6, with D hard to call. Germline assignment: CDR1 SGHTA and CDR2 FQGNSA. The CDR3 length is 12 residues. The CDR3 protein is CASSLANSPLHF. The CDR3, as DNA: TGTGCCAGCAGTTTAGCTAATTCACCCCTCCACTTT.

V is TRBV20-1 and J is TRBJ1-1; TRBD1 is a possible D gene (5 bases). The germline V gene has CDR1 DFQATT and CDR2 SNEGSKA (reference sequence). There are 16 residues in the CDR3. Between the trimmed V and J ends, which lost 3 bases and 0 bases, there was a span of 17 bases. CDR3 sequence (DNA): TGCAGTGCTAGGGTTCGGGACGGGAGGATGAACACTGAAGCTTTCTTT. This encodes CSARVRDGRMNTEAFF.

This clonotype has a handful of counts. The rearrangement links TRBV19 to TRBJ2-1, with 10 bases lining up with TRBD2. Trimming at V came to 4 bases and at J to 7 bases, leaving 4 bases not matched to a gene. The CDR3 extends over 14 amino acids. From germline, CDR1 is LNHDA and CDR2 SQIVND (reference sequence). The DNA for the CDR3 is TGTGCCAGTAGTACTAGCGGGAGTCTTAATGAGCAGTTCTTC. It translates to CASSTSGSLNEQFF.

This chain joins TRBV4-1 and TRBJ1-5, with a tentative D call TRBD1 (5 bases). From germline, CDR1 is MGHRA and CDR2 YSYEKL. CDR3 size: 16 residues. Trimming left V 0 bases short and J 3 bases short, with 12 bases between. The CDR3 sequence: CASSQDSGNINQPQHF. The CDR3 DNA sequence: TGCGCCAGCAGCCAAGATTCAGGGAATATCAATCAGCCCCAGCATTTT.

This chain uses TRBV19 with TRBJ2-2, with 12 nucleotides matching TRBD2. Germline values: CDR1 LNHDA, CDR2 SQIVND (reference sequence). The trim removed 4 bases at V and 5 bases at J, leaving 11 bases unmatched. The CDR3 is 18 amino acids. The CDR3 protein is CASSTPTSGSRRTGELFF. CDR3 in DNA: TGTGCCAGTAGTACCCCGACTAGCGGGAGTCGCCGGACCGGGGAGCTGTTTTTT.

This rearrangement joins TRBV20-1 to TRBJ2-7; 11 bases are shared with TRBD1. The CDR3 runs to 14 residues. CDR1 is DFQATT, CDR2 SNEGSKA, per germline (reference sequence). The V and J ends lost 0 bases and 6 bases, in that order; junction bases with no gene match: 4. This chain's CDR3 is CSARDPGTGGEQYF. The CDR3 nucleotides read TGCAGTGCTAGAGATCCCGGGACAGGGGGCGAGCAGTACTTC.